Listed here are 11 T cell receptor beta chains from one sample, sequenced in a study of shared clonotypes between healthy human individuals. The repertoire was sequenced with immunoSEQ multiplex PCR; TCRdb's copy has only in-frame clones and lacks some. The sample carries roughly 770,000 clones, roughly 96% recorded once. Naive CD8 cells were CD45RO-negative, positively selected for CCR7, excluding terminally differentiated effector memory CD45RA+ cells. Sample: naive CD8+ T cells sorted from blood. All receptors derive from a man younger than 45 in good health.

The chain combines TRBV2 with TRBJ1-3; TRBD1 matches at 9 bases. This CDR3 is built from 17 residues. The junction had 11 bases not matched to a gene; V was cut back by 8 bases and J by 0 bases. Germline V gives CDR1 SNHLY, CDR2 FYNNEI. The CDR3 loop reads CASRDREPSISGNTIYF. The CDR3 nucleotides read TGTGCCAGCCGGGACAGGGAACCATCCATCTCTGGAAACACCATATATTTT. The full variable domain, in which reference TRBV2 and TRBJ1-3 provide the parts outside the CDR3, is EPEVTQTPSHQVTQMGQEVILRCVPISNHLYFYWYRQILGQKVEFLVSFYNNEISEKSEIFDDQFSVERPDGSNFTLKIRSTKLEDSAMYFCASRDREPSISGNTIYFGEGSWLTVV.

CDR3 sequence reads: CASSLTGRTSYNEQFF. CDR3 coding DNA: TGTGCCAGCAGTTTAACCGGGCGAACCTCCTACAATGAGCAGTTCTTC. V and J are TRBV28 and TRBJ2-1; D gene uncertain. V was pared by 2 bases and J by 0 bases, with 11 bases between. The CDR3 has 16 amino acids. Germline V lookup: CDR1 MDHEN, CDR2 SYDVKM.

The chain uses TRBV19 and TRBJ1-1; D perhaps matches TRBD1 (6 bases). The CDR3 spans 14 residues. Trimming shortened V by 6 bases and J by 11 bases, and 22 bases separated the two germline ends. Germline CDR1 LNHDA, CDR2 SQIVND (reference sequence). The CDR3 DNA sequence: TGTGCCAGTAGAATCACAGGGAGAGGGCAAGAGGCTTTCTTT. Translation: CASRITGRGQEAFF.

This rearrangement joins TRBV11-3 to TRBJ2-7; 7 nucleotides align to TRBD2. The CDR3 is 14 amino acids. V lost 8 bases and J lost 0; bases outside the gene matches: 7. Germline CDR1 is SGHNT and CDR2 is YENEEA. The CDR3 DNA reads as TGTGCCAGCGTTACGGGGACTATCTCCTACGAGCAGTACTTC. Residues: CASVTGTISYEQYF.

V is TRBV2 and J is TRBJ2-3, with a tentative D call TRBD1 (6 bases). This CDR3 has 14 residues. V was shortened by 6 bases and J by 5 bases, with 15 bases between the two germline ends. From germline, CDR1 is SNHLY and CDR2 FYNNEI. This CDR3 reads CASSEVGQQDTQYF. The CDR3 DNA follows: TGTGCCAGCAGCGAGGTGGGACAACAAGATACGCAGTATTTT.

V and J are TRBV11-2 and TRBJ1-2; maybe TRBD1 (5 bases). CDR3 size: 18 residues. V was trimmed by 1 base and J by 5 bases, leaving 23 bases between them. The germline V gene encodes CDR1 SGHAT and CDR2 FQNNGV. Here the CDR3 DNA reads TGTGCCAGCAGCTTAGGCCCGGGGGGGGTGGGGAATGAGTATGGCTACACCTTC. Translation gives CASSLGPGGVGNEYGYTF.

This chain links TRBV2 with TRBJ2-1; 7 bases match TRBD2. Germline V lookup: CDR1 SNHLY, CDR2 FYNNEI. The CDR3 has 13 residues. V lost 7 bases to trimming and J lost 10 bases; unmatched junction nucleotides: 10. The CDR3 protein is CASTAGVLGEQFF. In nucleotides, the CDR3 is TGTGCCAGCACGGCGGGAGTCCTCGGGGAGCAGTTCTTC. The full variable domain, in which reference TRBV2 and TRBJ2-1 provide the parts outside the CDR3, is EPEVTQTPSHQVTQMGQEVILRCVPISNHLYFYWYRQILGQKVEFLVSFYNNEISEKSEIFDDQFSVERPDGSNFTLKIRSTKLEDSAMYFCASTAGVLGEQFFGPGTRLTVL.

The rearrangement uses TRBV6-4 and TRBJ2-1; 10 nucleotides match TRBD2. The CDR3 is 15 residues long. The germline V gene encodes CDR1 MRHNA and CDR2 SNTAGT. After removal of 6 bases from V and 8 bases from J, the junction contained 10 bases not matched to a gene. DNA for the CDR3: TGTGCCAGCAGGGTAGCGGGAGGCCCTTTGTATGAGCAGTTCTTC. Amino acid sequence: CASRVAGGPLYEQFF.

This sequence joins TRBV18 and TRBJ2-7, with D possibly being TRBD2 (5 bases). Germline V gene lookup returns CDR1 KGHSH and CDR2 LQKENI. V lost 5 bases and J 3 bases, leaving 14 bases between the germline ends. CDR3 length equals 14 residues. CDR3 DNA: TGTGCCAGCTCAGCCGGGGTGAGGAACTACGAGCAGTACTTC. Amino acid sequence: CASSAGVRNYEQYF.

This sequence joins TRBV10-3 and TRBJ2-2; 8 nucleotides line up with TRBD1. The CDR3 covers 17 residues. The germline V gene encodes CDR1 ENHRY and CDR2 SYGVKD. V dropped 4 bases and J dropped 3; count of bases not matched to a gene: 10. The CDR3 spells CAISGAPDREYTGELFF. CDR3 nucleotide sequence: TGTGCCATCAGTGGGGCCCCGGACAGGGAGTACACCGGGGAGCTGTTTTTT.

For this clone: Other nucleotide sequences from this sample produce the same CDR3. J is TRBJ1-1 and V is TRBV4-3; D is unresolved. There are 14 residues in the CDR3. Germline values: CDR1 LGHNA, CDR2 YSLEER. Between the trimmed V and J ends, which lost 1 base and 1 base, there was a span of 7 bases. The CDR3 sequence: CASSQGAGNTEAFF. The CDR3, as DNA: TGCGCCAGCAGCCAAGGGGCGGGGAACACTGAAGCTTTCTTT.